The present T cell receptor (beta chain) was sequenced within a study of prognosis after radiotherapy for stage I lung cancer. Study in general: Patients were about a dozen men and 5 to 7 women aged about 50 to 85, median 74.5 years. Study-level points and caveats: Following stereotactic body radiation therapy, unique TCR clone counts fell, with a median of about 10,000 versus 6,900. Divergent TRBV and TRBJ gene usage has reportedly been observed between patients with and without metastases.

Amplification of TCR beta CDR3 from genomic DNA used two-round multiplex PCR. During first-round PCR, primers specific to each TRBV and TRBJ gene were used. TCRdb reanalysed the multiplex PCR reads using MiXCR and keeps one entry per CDR3 protein. Of 20,000 to 25,000 distinct CDR3 sequences detected, 43% appear once; the ten largest clones hold about 33%. In regard to this clonotype: Its antigen is not identified.

The receptor was isolated from a donor over 45 with non-small cell lung cancer. This specimen was PBMCs, taken before or after stereotactic body radiation therapy (not recorded which).

The chain's CDR3 is CASSLDPGTVVTDTQYF. DNA for the CDR3: TGCGCCAGCAGCTTGGACCCCGGGACAGTGGTCACAGATACGCAGTATTTT. The rearrangement links TRBV5-1 to TRBJ2-3, with 7 positions matching TRBD1. CDR1 and CDR2 (germline): SGHRS, YFSETQ. CDR3 size: 17 residues. The trim removed 0 bases at V and 2 bases at J, leaving 9 bases unmatched.